The clone carrying this T cell receptor beta chain appeared a few times. The germline CDR1 and CDR2 sequences are SNHLY and FYNNEI. This CDR3 has 14 amino acids. Germline trimming cut 6 bases from V and 6 bases from J; bases unmatched to any gene: 7. Primers included in the PCR were 60 Vbeta and 13 Jbeta primers. The assay was immunoSEQ multiplex PCR, and TCRdb's table has in-frame clones only and misses some. The data show roughly 120,000 clones, roughly 76% seen once. These data belong to a study of cytomegalovirus exposure and HLA in healthy donors. Sequencing was performed on PBMCs. This chain joins TRBV2 and TRBJ1-5, with 8 bases lining up with TRBD1. The clonotype comes from a woman in her forties or fifties in good health and CMV-seropositive. The CDR3 DNA follows: TGTGCCAGCAGGGGGACAGGACGGACTCAGCCCCAGCATTTT. Protein product: CASRGTGRTQPQHF.